What follows is one T cell receptor beta chain and its context. The antigen is unknown. Only in-frame clones appear in the TCRdb table, and some are missing; sequencing was by immunoSEQ multiplex PCR. The profile shows approximately 110,000 clones, approximately 86% of them singletons. This record comes from a study of T cell responses to AZD1222 COVID-19 vaccine. Study-wide findings and caveats: None of the repertoires were sampled until the peak T cell response had passed. An increase in Spike-specific TCR breadth and depth was observed after two AZD1222 doses. Seropositive AZD1222 recipients at baseline numbered only six or seven. Regions 160-218 and 743-854 dominated among vaccine-associated CD4 TCRs spanning spike.

V dropped 0 bases and J dropped 3; count of bases not matched to a gene: 6. The V gene's germline CDR1 is SGHVS and CDR2 FQNEAQ. CDR3 length: 17 amino acids. The V call is TRBV7-8, the J call TRBJ2-5; 11 bases align to TRBD2. This receptor was taken from an adult in good health. Sequencing used peripheral blood, obtained on day 0 of MenACWY control vaccination. The chain's CDR3 is CASSLAVTSGAEETQYF. CDR3 DNA: TGTGCCAGCAGCTTAGCTGTGACTAGCGGGGCAGAAGAGACCCAGTACTTC. Full variable domain (rest looked up from reference TRBV7-8 and TRBJ2-5): GAGVSQSPRYKVAKRGQDVALRCDPISGHVSLFWYQQALGQGPEFLTYFQNEAQLDKSGLPSDRFFAERPEGSVSTLKIQRTQQEDSAVYLCASSLAVTSGAEETQYFGPGTRLLVL.